The TCR beta chain described here comes from a study of PD-L1 blockade in urothelial cancer (dated by TCRdb to the late 2010s). Some background on the complete study: Every patient began therapy in the mid-2010s and was given atezolizumab 1,200 mg intravenously every 3 weeks. Twenty-five of 29 patients were males with bladder-origin urothelial cancer, and about 65% of the roughly 29 reported a prior smoking history. Patients had an ECOG performance status of 0 or 1 and had received between 0 and 3 prior chemotherapy regimens. Blood samples were analyzed at two time points: 3 weeks after treatment start (second dose) and 6 weeks after treatment start. Blood samples gave a median of approximately 150,000 T cells and approximately 80,000 unique TCRs, with a median clonality of approximately 0.08. An exploratory multi-omic analysis was conducted of the somatic, immune and clinical correlates of response to PD-L1 blockade with atezolizumab in urothelial cancer. Pretreatment tumor samples, along with matched peripheral blood serially collected before and after atezolizumab treatment, were subjected to TCR sequencing. Durable clinical benefit meant progression-free survival longer than 6 months, and TCR features were also tested against progression-free and overall survival. In the same patients who had TCR sequencing, pretreatment tumors also underwent whole exome sequencing and RNA sequencing. Durable clinical benefit was achieved by nine patients and was not achieved by 20 patients. Under 30 patients had pretreatment blood TCR-seq, some 24 had at least one posttreatment blood collection, and some 24 had tumor TCR-seq. What the work shows at the level of the full study, not this receptor alone: Among patients with durable benefit, tumor-associated TCR clones showed greater expansion in peripheral blood 3 weeks after treatment started (n ≈ 23, p = 0.022). Because of the small sample size (n ≈ 29) and the many exploratory analyses performed, the results are intended to be regarded as hypothesis-generating. Improved progression-free and overall survival was associated with having pretreatment peripheral blood TCR clonality below the median.

The CDR3 holds 14 amino acids from the cysteine to the phenylalanine. Only the CDR3 DNA stays, 42 bases, in frame from base 1. The germline V gene sets CDR1 to SGDLS and CDR2 to YYNGEE. Concerning this clone itself: The antigen this receptor binds is unknown. The junction departs from the called germline gene at one end, perhaps through a read error.

The time point label, as the study defines it: peripheral blood 6 weeks after treatment start. The cohort included about 29 patients with locally advanced or metastatic urothelial carcinoma who were treated at Memorial Sloan Kettering on a trial protocol. Peripheral blood mononuclear cells were collected pretreatment and during treatment, with between 1 and 8 total time points per patient. The Qiagen DNeasy Blood extraction kit was used to purify genomic DNA from total PBMCs and tumor samples. PBMCs were collected pretreatment and during treatment, and were isolated and stored as previously described. Synthetic TCR analog templates were spiked into each PCR to estimate absolute template abundance from read counts. The immunoSEQ assay was used to amplify TCRbeta CDR3 regions from genomic DNA with bias-controlled V and J gene primers. Sequencing of rearranged TCRbeta segments was performed at approximately 20X coverage. In the original analysis: Sequencing errors were corrected by clustering, and CDR3s were annotated against IMGT so that V, D and J genes could be assigned. Only productive TCRbeta rearrangements were used in downstream analyses, excluding out-of-frame or stop-codon sequences. Clonality was calculated as one minus the Shannon entropy normalized by the log of the number of unique productive sequences. Fisher's exact test with Benjamini-Hochberg correction, at a threshold of adjusted p below 0.01, was used to find clones that differed between time points or between blood and tumor. TCRdb took over this immuneACCESS table, retaining in-frame rearrangements with V and J assigned. Such tables are incomplete; in checked studies, under half of the missing clones stem from an unresolved V gene, and the remainder is unexplained. V, J and clone size derive from that table, while D and trimming were established from the DNA sequence. For this sample the table gives roughly 120,000 clones, of which 75% to 90% were detected only once. The ten largest clonotypes hold roughly 1.8% of the sample.

The TCR comes from a man between 60 and 75 years old with urothelial cancer. The rearranged segments are TRBV9 and TRBJ2-1, and TRBD2 matches 7 of the central bases. Sequenced material: PBMCs, taken around atezolizumab (anti-PD-L1) treatment. The CDR3 here reads CASSVAASGNQQFF. The sequenced DNA: TGTGCCAGCAGCGTCGCTGCTAGCGGCAATCAGCAGTTCTTC.